The TCR beta chain described here comes from a study of regulatory T cells in long-lasting Graves disease. Study observations and caveats: Among persistent patients, a larger number of public clonotypes were shared (about 3,000) than among newly diagnosed patients (about 950).

With iRepertoire HTBI primers and Arm-PCR of CDR3 regions, TCR beta libraries were built. TCRdb called the multiplex PCR reads again in MiXCR, with one record for every CDR3 protein. The table lists over 500,000 distinct CDR3 sequences, roughly 15% of them singletons. This clonotype was counted only a few times. Its antigen is still unknown. One end of the junction varies from germline; a read error may be responsible. The time point: newly diagnosed GD, antithyroid drugs for less than 3 months. Scientists built the TCR library using RNA that was extracted from PBMCs. The authors drew patients from an endocrinology department in Xi'an, China. The CDR3 consists of 14 residues. Looked up from germline, CDR1 is SGHRS and CDR2 is YFSETQ. These data were also reused for a study on T cells in Graves' hyperthyroidism and ophthalmopathy. This second study says: Carried out on the TCR CDR3, a first-round RT-PCR used the HTBI primer set. Peripheral blood also featured most of the thyroid clonotypes expanded above 0.001.

V is TRBV5-1 and J is TRBJ2-7; D is possibly TRBD1 (5 bases). The material sequenced was peripheral blood mononuclear cells (PBMCs), taken at new diagnosis, from a patient treated with antithyroid drugs. This receptor was taken from a woman aged 25 to 39 with Graves disease. CDR3 nucleotides: TGTGCCAGCAGCTTGGACACACTCTCCTACGGGCAGTACTTC. Amino acids: CASSLDTLSYGQYF.